This T cell receptor (beta chain) was recovered during a study of molecular identifiers for immune sequencing clone quantification (dated by TCRdb to 2016 to 2019). Describing the broader study: For a replicate experiment, the RNA from either 20,000 or 100,000 naive CD8 T cells was divided into five aliquots, and four of those aliquots went on to sequencing. This methods study benchmarked molecular-identifier clustering-based TCR repertoire sequencing (MIDCIRS) and TCR RNA copy counting, using CD8 T cells to do so.

Libraries were built with PCR. Sequencing relied on an Illumina HiSeq 4000. Preparation of bulk TCR libraries followed a previously described approach, with the TCR primers listed in Table S5. Purification of total RNA was performed with the Qiagen AllPrep DNA/RNA kit. Before analysis, reads from multiple sequencing runs of the same library were pooled. Under the source paper's analysis protocol: Reads were retained only if an exact TCR constant sequence was present, and the retained reads were trimmed to 150 nt and grouped according to their 12-nt molecular barcodes. Reads in each barcode group were sub-clustered using a 15% Levenshtein threshold, and a quality-weighted consensus sequence was built for each RNA molecule. Non-functional sequences were excluded, and lower-count sequences lying one edit away from another sequence were also excluded. On the basis of fitting two negative binomial distributions, barcode sub-clusters with fewer than 20% of the maximum read count were discarded. TCRdb's own reprocessing of the public reads used fastp at Q25 and MiXCR and kept productive beta chains. Each record represents a unique CDR3 protein, reported with the most common genes and DNA among its rows. These V and J calls originate from TCRdb's pipeline instead of the authors' own analysis. Across this sample there are 60,000 to 80,000 distinct CDR3 sequences, with around 18% seen only once. The top ten clonotypes cover about 1.6% of the sample.

This clonotype was counted many times. No antigen is known for it. Per-base quality was not reported, and no clone a single base away is much larger than it. Libraries of naive CD8 T cells were generated from roughly 20,000 to 1,000,000 sorted cells, with 10%, 30% or 50% of the purified RNA used. Naive CD8 T cells, defined as CD8+CD4-CCR7+CD45RA+, were FACS-sorted into RLT Plus buffer on a BD FACSAria II. Roughly ten TCR copies' worth of Jurkat RNA were spiked into roughly 20,000-1,000,000 naive CD8 T cell samples to test detection sensitivity. CD8 T cells were enriched using RosetteSep CD8+ T Cell Enrichment Cocktail and Ficoll-Paque, and the enriched cells then underwent ACK red cell lysis. Overall study outcomes, separate from this receptor: Even against a background of 800,000 to 1,000,000 naive CD8 T cells, spiked-in Jurkat TCR RNA amounting to a single cell's worth was reported to be detectable. The sizes of highly expanded clones could end up underestimated when identical TCR molecules share a barcode. When barcode sub-clustering was omitted, TCR diversity was inflated by chimeric consensus sequences, with chimeras reaching as high as 47%. Clones above 20 RNA copies held over 98% of molecules in CMV-specific effector cells but under 1% in naive cells. Spiked-in Jurkat TCR RNA (approximately 10 copies' worth), which is not part of the donor repertoire, was contained in the naive libraries. Modeling estimated roughly 3.2 recovered TCR RNA copies per cell, compared with about ten by digital PCR, which implies around 30% capture efficiency.

The receptor's source is a human donor in good health. Some libraries in this study had Jurkat cell RNA spiked in. The sample comprised naive CD8+ T cells from blood, with Jurkat cell RNA spiked in. The label giving this sample's cell subset or site can be read as: FACS-sorted CD8+CD4-CCR7+CD45RA+ naive T cells.

The sequenced DNA is TGTGCCAGCAACGTGAGGGGTTCTGGGGCCAACGTCCTGACTTTC. Translated, it gives CASNVRGSGANVLTF. The chain links TRBV2 with TRBJ2-6; the D region may be TRBD1 or TRBD2, each matching 5 bases equally. The germline V gene encodes CDR1 SNHLY and CDR2 FYNNEI. Counted from cysteine to phenylalanine, this CDR3 has 15 amino acids. The entry retains the CDR3 DNA only, 45 bases that are in frame from base 1. V and J are truncated by 7 bases and 1 base respectively, leaving an intervening sequence of 11 bases.